This TCR beta chain was sequenced for a study of vaccination and CD4 T cells after COVID-19. Whole-study context: Those taking part got two shots of either the BNT162b2 or the mRNA-1273 vaccine. No peptide, an HIV-1 Nef pool, or a CEFX pool was what each control culture received.

Concerning this clonotype itself: Its antigen is unknown.

The CDR3 has 15 residues. Treatment defined: approximately 10-day PBMC culture with coronavirus spike peptide pools or control peptides (ViraFEST assay). For ViraFEST, peptide pools expanded antigen-specific T cells, after which the TCRs were sequenced. Once obtained from cultured CD4+ T cells, the DNA was sequenced using the Oncomine TCR Beta short-read assay. It was from cultured CD4+ T cells that genomic DNA was extracted. TCRdb re-analysed the PCR reads in MiXCR, keeping a single row per CDR3 protein. The sample has approximately 22,000 distinct CDR3 sequences; about 60% are singletons. The sample consisted of CD4+ T cells from blood, cultured in vitro. The gene calls are TRBV21-1 and TRBJ2-7; TRBD2 reflects the table's D call only, with no check against the DNA. TRBV21-1 is deemed a pseudogene. This clonotype was sampled from a human donor who had recovered from COVID-19. DNA for the CDR3: TGTGCCAGCAGCAATAGGGGAGGAGGACGCTACGAGCAGTACTTC. Encoded protein: CASSNRGGGRYEQYF.